This TCR beta chain emerged from a study of T cell responses to AZD1222 COVID-19 vaccine. Study findings and constraints: Distributed over spike, vaccine-associated CD4 TCRs predominated at 160-218 and 743-854. Spike-specific TCRs gained breadth and depth after people received two AZD1222 doses. Among those given AZD1222, only six were seropositive at baseline.

Points on this clone: Antigen specificity is unknown.

Measured with immunoSEQ multiplex PCR; TCRdb has only the in-frame clones, and not every one. The sample yields around 110,000 clones, around 91% seen once. Sequences were derived from peripheral blood, sampled 28 days after the second AZD1222 dose. This clonotype originated in an adult who received the AZD1222 COVID-19 vaccine.

For the CDR3, the DNA is TGCGCCAGCAGCCAACAGGGGGCTGTCACTGAAGCTTTCTTT. Translated, it gives CASSQQGAVTEAFF. The chain employs TRBV5-1 and TRBJ1-1, with 9 positions matching TRBD1. The CDR3 is made up of 14 amino acids. Trimming removed 4 bases from V and 4 bases from J; junction bases left unmatched: 5. Per the germline V gene, CDR1 is SGHRS and CDR2 is YFSETQ.